These T cell receptor beta chains were read from a single sample in a study of identifying expanded T cells in peripheral blood. TCRdb keeps only in-frame clones here, not all; method: immunoSEQ multiplex PCR. The sample includes tens of thousands of clones, 70% to 90% of them seen just once. The sample taken for sequencing was blood. The receptor set was obtained from a person aged 18 to 70 in good health. Both conserved end residues are part of each CDR3. The D gene is left open where the match is weak. Part of the rows lack a size; the others show once, few, many or a class for expanded clones.

d_gene	v_gene	j_gene	abundance	CDR3nt	CDR3aa
.	TRBV29-1	TRBJ1-4	.	TGCAGCGTTACCCACTCCCCGGGTGAAAAACTGTTTTTT	CSVTHSPGEKLFF
TRBD1	TRBV19	TRBJ1-1	.	TGTGCCAGTAGTCCAGAGACAGGGCAAATGAACACTGAAGCTTTCTTT	CASSPETGQMNTEAFF
.	TRBV5-1	TRBJ1-1	.	TGCGCCAGCAGTCCTGACAGGCTGAACACTGAAGCTTTCTTT	CASSPDRLNTEAFF
.	TRBV5-1	TRBJ1-2	.	TGCGCCAGCAGCTTGGTTGTCGGCTATGGCTACACCTTC	CASSLVVGYGYTF
.	TRBV2	TRBJ1-1	.	TGTGCCAGCAGTGATAATAGGGGTAACACTGAAGCTTTCTTT	CASSDNRGNTEAFF
TRBD1	TRBV15	TRBJ1-4	.	TGTGCCACCCATCCCGGGACAGGGGGACAGGTTATGGTTTTT	CATHPGTGGQVMVF
.	TRBV5-1	TRBJ2-3	once	TGCGCCAGCAGTTATCAGGGAGATACGCAGTATTTT	CASSYQGDTQYF
.	TRBV6-6	TRBJ1-2	.	TGTGCCAGCAGTGTACAGCGACACCCGGGGGACTACACCTTC	CASSVQRHPGDYTF
TRBD1	TRBV29-1	TRBJ1-2	.	TGCAGCGTCCGGACAGGATCCGGCTACACCTTC	CSVRTGSGYTF
.	TRBV6-5	TRBJ2-7	.	TGTGCCAGCAGTTTGCAGGGCTACGAGCAGTACTTC	CASSLQGYEQYF
TRBD1	TRBV5-6	TRBJ1-2	.	TGTGCCAGCAGCTTTTGGGACAGGGGGCACTTGGATGGCTACACCTTC	CASSFWDRGHLDGYTF
.	TRBV30	TRBJ1-3	.	TGTGCCTGGGGACGGCTCTCTGGAAACACCATATATTTT	CAWGRLSGNTIYF
.	TRBV2	TRBJ1-1	.	TGTGCCAGCAGTCCGCCGGTTAGGAGCACTGAAGCTTTCTTT	CASSPPVRSTEAFF
TRBD1	TRBV27	TRBJ1-1	.	TGTGCCAGCAGTTCGACACAGGGGCTAAACACTGAAGCTTTCTTT	CASSSTQGLNTEAFF
.	TRBV7-2	TRBJ2-1	once	TGTGCCAGCAGCTTAGTGTTGAGGAACAATGAGCAGTTCTTC	CASSLVLRNNEQFF
.	TRBV4-1	TRBJ1-4	.	TGCGCCAGCAGCCAAGGGACAGTTGCAACTAATGAAAAACTGTTTTTT	CASSQGTVATNEKLFF
TRBD2	TRBV2	TRBJ2-5	.	TGTGCCAGCACGCGGGGGGCTACCCACCAAGAGACCCAGTACTTC	CASTRGATHQETQYF